This record looks at one TCR beta chain sequence and its context. The PCR ran on 60 Vbeta and 13 Jbeta primers. Sequencing used immunoSEQ multiplex PCR; TCRdb keeps in-frame clones, though not all of them. The repertoire includes roughly 100,000 clones, 70% to 85% of them detected once, and around 3.4% sits in the top ten. The data originate from a study of cytomegalovirus exposure and HLA in healthy donors. The CDR3 totals 13 residues. Germline V gene lookup returns CDR1 MNHEY and CDR2 SVGAGI. V gave up 5 bases and J gave up 5 bases, with 11 bases separating them. This TCR came from a man in his 60s in good health and CMV-seronegative. The chain links TRBV6-5 to TRBJ2-3; D might be TRBD2 (6 bases). The material sequenced was PBMCs. The CDR3 spells CASSLASGDTQYF. The CDR3 nucleotides are TGTGCCAGCAGTCTAGCGTCGGGAGATACGCAGTATTTT.